These T cell receptor beta chains were read from a single sample in a study of T-cell reconstitution after alpha-beta-depleted transplantation in children. TCRdb reprocessed the PCR reads via MiXCR and lists one record per CDR3 protein. The top ten clones hold around 2.2% of a sample with a few hundred thousand distinct CDR3 sequences, 10% to 15% of them seen once. This sample comprised PBMCs, mostly from graft donor cells, obtained 360 days after TCRalphabeta/CD19-depleted stem cell transplant. These receptors were obtained from a male patient younger than 18 who had a stem cell transplant for acute myeloid leukemia, so the T cells may come from the graft donor. Each CDR3 is given with its conserved first and last residue. The D gene is left open where the match is weak. Some rows mark clone size as missing; the rest say once, few, many or name a class of expanded clone.

j_call	clone_size	v_call	d_call	cdr3_nt	cdr3_aa
TRBJ2-5	.	TRBV14	TRBD2	TGTGCCAGCAGCCGACAGCGGGACTGGAGGAGGGAGACCCAGTACTTC	CASSRQRDWRRETQYF
TRBJ2-7	few	TRBV5-1	TRBD1	TGCGCCAGCAGCTCGACAGGGGGCCACGAGCAGTACTTC	CASSSTGGHEQYF
TRBJ1-5	.	TRBV28	.	TGTGTCAGCAGTTTACTGTTCGCAGGTGCCGAGCCCCAGCATTTT	CVSSLLFAGAEPQHF
TRBJ2-1	many	TRBV5-1	TRBD1	TGCGCCAGCAGCTTGGTAGGCAGGGGGCAGCCATACAATGAGCAGTTCTTC	CASSLVGRGQPYNEQFF
TRBJ2-2	few	TRBV7-7	TRBD2	TGTGCTAGCAGCCTAGCACCGGGACTAGCGGTCACCGGGGAGCTGTTTTTT	CASSLAPGLAVTGELFF
TRBJ2-5	few	TRBV5-1	.	TGCGCCAGCAGCTTGGAGGAGGTTGCGACCGAAGAGACCCAGTACTTC	CASSLEEVATEETQYF
TRBJ2-3	.	TRBV5-1	TRBD2	TGCGCCAGCAGCCAGGGACTAGCGGGAGTCTCAGGAACAGATACGCAGTATTTT	CASSQGLAGVSGTDTQYF
TRBJ1-5	.	TRBV29-1	TRBD1	TGCAGCGTTGAAGGACAGGGGAATCAGCCCCAGCATTTT	CSVEGQGNQPQHF
TRBJ2-1	.	TRBV5-1	TRBD1	TGCGCCAGCAGCCTCTCAAGGGACAGGCCCTACAATGAGCAGTTCTTC	CASSLSRDRPYNEQFF
TRBJ2-7	few	TRBV20-1	TRBD1	TGCAGTGCTTTCCGGGACAGGGGACCCATCCCCTACGAGCAGTACTTC	CSAFRDRGPIPYEQYF
TRBJ1-1	.	TRBV29-1	.	TGCAGCGTTGAATGGAAGGGACCGAACACTGAAGCTTTCTTT	CSVEWKGPNTEAFF
TRBJ2-1	.	TRBV7-2	.	TGTGCCAGCAGCAGGGACGTGGCCCTCAATGAGCAGTTCTTC	CASSRDVALNEQFF
TRBJ2-7	few	TRBV12-3/TRBV12-4	.	TGTGCCAGCAGTTTAGCGGACAGATTCTACGAGCAGTACTTC	CASSLADRFYEQYF
TRBJ1-5	.	TRBV27	.	TGTGCCAGCAGTTTGCCGTCACCATATAGCAATCAGCCCCAGCATTTT	CASSLPSPYSNQPQHF
TRBJ2-1	few	TRBV7-3	.	TGTGCCAGCAGCCCCCCCTGGGGGATGCATGAGCAGTTCTTC	CASSPPWGMHEQFF
TRBJ2-2	few	TRBV20-1	TRBD1	TGCAGTGCTAGCCGGGACAGAGTCACCGGGGAGCTGTTTTTT	CSASRDRVTGELFF
TRBJ1-5	many	TRBV5-5	.	TGTGCCAGCAGCTTGGTGGGCAGCAATCAGCCCCAGCATTTT	CASSLVGSNQPQHF
TRBJ2-7	many	TRBV5-1	.	TGCGCCAGCAGCGCAGGACAGTCCTACGAGCAGTACTTC	CASSAGQSYEQYF
TRBJ2-5	once	TRBV29-1	TRBD2	TGCAGCGCTGCGGGCGGGGGGCGGGAGGTACCCCAAGAGACCCAGTACTTC	CSAAGGGREVPQETQYF
TRBJ2-5	few	TRBV11-2	.	TGTGCCAGCAGCCGCGGGACAGTGGGTGGAGAGACCCAGTACTTC	CASSRGTVGGETQYF
TRBJ2-7	few	TRBV4-3	.	TGCGCCAGCAGCCAAGACAGAGCGGCTAGCTCCTACGAGCAGTACTTC	CASSQDRAASSYEQYF
TRBJ2-6	few	TRBV5-1	.	TGCGCCAGCAGCTTTGAGACAAGGCCCAACGTCCTGACTTTC	CASSFETRPNVLTF
TRBJ2-1	many	TRBV6-2/TRBV6-3	TRBD2	TGTGCCAGCGGGTTAACGGCGGGAGGTACCCCCACTGAGCAGTTCTTC	CASGLTAGGTPTEQFF
TRBJ2-1	few	TRBV12-3/TRBV12-4	.	TGTGCCAGCAGTGTGGGACTTCTCAATGAGCAGTTCTTC	CASSVGLLNEQFF
TRBJ1-1	.	TRBV28	TRBD1	TGTGCCAGCAGGTTGACAGGGGGCAAGACTTTCTTT	CASRLTGGKTFF
TRBJ2-7	once	TRBV4-2	.	TGTGCCAGCAGCCAAGTTCGTGCGCGTTACGAGCAGTACTTC	CASSQVRARYEQYF
TRBJ2-7	.	TRBV7-8	.	TGTGCCAGCAGCTTTCTAACGGGCTCCCTCTACGAGCAGTACTTC	CASSFLTGSLYEQYF
TRBJ2-1	few	TRBV7-8	.	TGTGCCAGCAGCTTAGATACAGGTTCTTACAATGAGCAGTTCTTC	CASSLDTGSYNEQFF
TRBJ1-1	.	TRBV12-3/TRBV12-4	.	TGTGCCAGCAGCCGGGGGACCACTGAAGCTTTCTTT	CASSRGTTEAFF
TRBJ2-7	once	TRBV28	TRBD2	TGTGCCAGCAGCTTAGCACTAGCGGGACGCCCCTACGAGCAGTACTTC	CASSLALAGRPYEQYF
TRBJ2-1	few	TRBV29-1	.	TGCAGCGCCAACGTAGTGAATGAGCAGTTCTTC	CSANVVNEQFF
TRBJ1-3	.	TRBV19	.	TGTGCCAGTAGTATAGACCGGATCTTCTCTGGAAACACCATATATTTT	CASSIDRIFSGNTIYF
TRBJ2-1	.	TRBV29-1	.	TGCAGCGTTGGCCCCGGCAGGGGTATGGGCAATGAGCAGTTCTTC	CSVGPGRGMGNEQFF
TRBJ2-7	.	TRBV15	TRBD1	TGTGCCACCAGCAGCTGGACAGGGCGAGACGAGCAGTACTTC	CATSSWTGRDEQYF
TRBJ1-1	.	TRBV28	.	TGTGCCAGCAGTTTAGAAGAGGGGAACACTGAAGCTTTCTTT	CASSLEEGNTEAFF
TRBJ2-5	.	TRBV6-1	.	TGTGCCAGCACGAATTTAGGGGTCCCCATCCAGGAGACCCAGTACTTC	CASTNLGVPIQETQYF